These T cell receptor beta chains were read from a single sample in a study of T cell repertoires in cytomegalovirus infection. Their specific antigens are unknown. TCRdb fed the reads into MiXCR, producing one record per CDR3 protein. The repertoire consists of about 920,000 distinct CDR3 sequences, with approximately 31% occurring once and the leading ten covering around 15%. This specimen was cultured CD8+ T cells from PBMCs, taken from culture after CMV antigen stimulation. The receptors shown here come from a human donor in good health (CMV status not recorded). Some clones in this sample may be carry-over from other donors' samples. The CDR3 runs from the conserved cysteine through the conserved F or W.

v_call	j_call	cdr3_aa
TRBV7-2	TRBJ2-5	CASSLRTSGGETQYF
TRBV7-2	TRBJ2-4	CASSPRGAKNIQYF
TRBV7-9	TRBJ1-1	CASGRGRTEAFF
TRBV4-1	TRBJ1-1	CASSQKQGPGAFF
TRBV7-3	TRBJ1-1	CASSLTPGGGTEAFF
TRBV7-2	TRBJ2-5	CASSWSGGRWETQYF
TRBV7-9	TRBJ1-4	CASSLGTDKLFF
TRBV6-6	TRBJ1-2	CASSTRLNRGQGGYTF
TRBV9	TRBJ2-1	CASSVGAGGLEQFF
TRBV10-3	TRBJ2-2	CATRLLSGELFF
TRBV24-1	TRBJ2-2	CATSPGYTGELFF
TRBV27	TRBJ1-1	CASSLFPLLLTEAFF
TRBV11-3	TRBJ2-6	CASSSRVGSGANVLTF
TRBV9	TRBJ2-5	CASSLPSGAQKETQYF
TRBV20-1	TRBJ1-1	CSASSARVKTEAFF
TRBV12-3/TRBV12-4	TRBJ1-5	CASSQASHQPQHF
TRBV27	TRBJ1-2	CASSFWGDSNYGYTF
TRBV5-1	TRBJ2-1	CASSLAPGQGIYNEQFF
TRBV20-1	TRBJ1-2	CSARDLTQGDYGYTF
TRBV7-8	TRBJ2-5	CASSPRGGETQYF
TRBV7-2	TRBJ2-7	CASSSTIGAATSYEQYF
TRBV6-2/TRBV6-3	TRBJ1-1	CASNLGGPAAFF
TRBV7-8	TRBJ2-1	CASNPGTGLYNEQFF
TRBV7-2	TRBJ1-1	CASGRGHQGAKDTEAFF
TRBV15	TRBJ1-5	CATSRDHGTRNNQPQHF
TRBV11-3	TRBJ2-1	CASSRDRPLNEQFF
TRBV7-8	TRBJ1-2	CASSLVPRQYGYTF
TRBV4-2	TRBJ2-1	CASSQDPIAGALIGQFF
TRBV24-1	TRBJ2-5	CATSDLWDREGETQYF
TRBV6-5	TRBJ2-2	CASSYDAGGAAGELFF
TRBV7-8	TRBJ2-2	CASSWAGTLLWELFF
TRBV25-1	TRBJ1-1	CAARDRGGVEAFF
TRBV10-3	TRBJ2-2	CAIRTDTTGELFF
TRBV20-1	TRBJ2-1	CSARVLAGGTNYNEQFF
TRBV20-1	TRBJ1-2	CSARDLSVASYTF
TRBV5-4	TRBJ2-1	CASSLGTSGRYNEQFF
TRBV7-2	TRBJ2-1	CASSATSGANNEQFF
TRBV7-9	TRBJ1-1	CASSLGGGGLVTEAFF
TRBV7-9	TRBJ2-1	CASSFPQGDLYNEQFF
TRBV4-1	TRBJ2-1	CASSTLAGRNEQFF
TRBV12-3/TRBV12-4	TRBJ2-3	CASSFYGNLDTDTQYF